This T cell receptor (beta chain) was captured by sequencing in a study of blood T cell repertoires in COVID-19. Study-wide context: PBMCs, B-cell-depleted T cells, or T cells were the source of the cDNA or gDNA that made up the material.

Per the original data handling: It was from reference gene primer amplification that nucleated cell counts were estimated. The protocol was immunoSEQ multiplex PCR, while the TCRdb copy is restricted to in-frame clones and leaves out a portion. V and J calls and clone size are copied from that table; D and trimming were computed from the DNA. The profile shows approximately 350,000 clones, about 90% of them singletons. The CDR3 runs 16 residues. V trimming: 5 bases; J trimming: 3 bases; junction bases outside the gene matches: 10. Per the germline V gene, CDR1 is LNHDA and CDR2 is SQIVND (reference sequence).

Sequencing was carried out using peripheral blood. The receptor's source is a woman in her sixties or seventies with COVID-19, enrolled during active disease. The rearrangement uses TRBV19 and TRBJ2-3, with 8 bases fitting TRBD1. The CDR3 sequence: CASSPRDRRSTDTQYF. The CDR3 DNA reads TGTGCCAGTAGTCCCCGGGACAGGAGGTCTACAGATACGCAGTATTTT.